A selection of T cell receptor beta chains follows, all from one sample in a study of blood T cells in healthy people across ages. TCRdb reprocessed the 5' RACE reads with MiXCR, giving one entry per CDR3 protein. The table has around 1,000,000 distinct CDR3 sequences, under 30% seen once; the top ten hold around 0.7%. These data are also associated with another study on T cells of mothers and their children.

The specimen was blood. The receptors originated from a girl aged 2 to 10 in good health. The CDR3 runs from the conserved cysteine through the conserved F or W. Each record gives: clone size, V gene, D gene, J gene, CDR3 DNA, CDR3 protein. The D gene is left open where the match is weak. Rows may omit the clone size; those that give it use once, few, many or a size class.

>NA|TRBV5-1|TRBD2|TRBJ2-7
TGCGCCAGCAGGTCTAGCGGAACCTACGAGCAGTACTTC
CASRSSGTYEQYF
>few|TRBV12-5|TRBD1|TRBJ1-1
TGTGCTAGTGGGGGACAGACGGCTTTCTTT
CASGGQTAFF
>NA|TRBV4-1|TRBD1|TRBJ1-2
TGCGCCAGCAGCCCTGGACAGGGGAGAATGGGCTACACCTTC
CASSPGQGRMGYTF
>NA|TRBV2|NA|TRBJ1-4
TGTGCCAGCAGAACGACGGACCTTAATGAAAAACTGTTTTTT
CASRTTDLNEKLFF
>NA|TRBV25-1|TRBD1|TRBJ2-1
TGTGCCAGCAGTGAGGGACAGGTCGCCTACAATGAGCAGTTCTTC
CASSEGQVAYNEQFF
>NA|TRBV6-1|TRBD2|TRBJ2-5
TGTGCCGGCAGGACTAGCGGGGCTGAGACCCAGTACTTC
CAGRTSGAETQYF
>few|TRBV9|NA|TRBJ1-1
TGTGCCAGCACCTTCCGGGTTTGGGACAACAAAGAAAGAAGAGCAGCTTTCTTT
CASTFRVWDNKERRAAFF
>NA|TRBV2|TRBD2|TRBJ2-1
TGTGCCAGCAGCGCGACTAGCGGGAGGGTCAATGAGCAGTTCTTC
CASSATSGRVNEQFF
>NA|TRBV20-1|TRBD2|TRBJ2-7
TGCAGTGCTAACCCTGTGGCTAGCGGGTTGACCTACGAGCAGTACTTC
CSANPVASGLTYEQYF
>NA|TRBV7-8|NA|TRBJ2-1
TGTGCCAGCAGTCTCGTCGCGAGCGGGCACTCCTACAATGAGCAGTTCTTC
CASSLVASGHSYNEQFF
>few|TRBV12-3/TRBV12-4|NA|TRBJ1-1
TGTGCCAGCAGTTTAGAATCACGGCTCACTGAAGCTTTCTTT
CASSLESRLTEAFF
>few|TRBV4-1|TRBD2|TRBJ2-2
TGCGCCAGCAGCCAAGAAAGGACGGGAGGGCGTCTGGTCGGGGAGCTGTTTTTT
CASSQERTGGRLVGELFF
>few|TRBV12-3/TRBV12-4|NA|TRBJ2-5
TGTGCCAGCGGCACTGAGACCCAGTACTTC
CASGTETQYF
>NA|TRBV20-1|NA|TRBJ2-7
TGCAGTGCTAGTGGCACAACCCGATCCGAGCAGTACTTC
CSASGTTRSEQYF
>NA|TRBV7-9|NA|TRBJ2-3
TGTGCCAGCAGCTTAATGTTAGATACGCAGTATTTT
CASSLMLDTQYF
>NA|TRBV3-1|NA|TRBJ2-2
TGTGCCAGCAGTCACAGGGTTCTGAACACCGGGGAGCTGTTTTTT
CASSHRVLNTGELFF
>many|TRBV4-3|TRBD2|TRBJ2-3
TGCGCCAGCAGCCAAGACGGGCGGGGGGGGGCAGATACGCAGTATTTT
CASSQDGRGGADTQYF
>NA|TRBV19|NA|TRBJ1-6
TGTGCCAGTAGCATAACAGTTAATCCTTCACCCCTCCACTTT
CASSITVNPSPLHF
>few|TRBV4-2|NA|TRBJ1-1
TGTGCCAGCAGCCAAGGCCCGTATGAAGCTTTCTTT
CASSQGPYEAFF
>NA|TRBV19|NA|TRBJ1-2
TGTGCCAGTAGCACTCCCCCCAGGGATAGGGGCTACACCTTC
CASSTPPRDRGYTF
>few|TRBV29-1|NA|TRBJ2-7
TGCAGCGTTAGTGAACAGGGGGGGTCCTACGAGCAGTACTTC
CSVSEQGGSYEQYF
>NA|TRBV19|NA|TRBJ1-2
TGTGCCAGTAGGGCTGTCGGGAAGTATGGCTACACCTTC
CASRAVGKYGYTF
>NA|TRBV7-2|NA|TRBJ2-3
TGTGCCAGCAGCTTCAGTAGGTTGGATACGCAGTATTTT
CASSFSRLDTQYF
>NA|TRBV7-8|TRBD2|TRBJ2-1
TGTGCCAGCAGCTTACTAGCGGGCCACTACAATGAGCAGTTCTTC
CASSLLAGHYNEQFF
>NA|TRBV7-8|NA|TRBJ2-5
TGTGCCAGCAGCGACTACCTTGAGGGCTGGGAGGATCAAGAGACCCAGTACTTC
CASSDYLEGWEDQETQYF
>few|TRBV7-6|NA|TRBJ2-7
TGTGCCAGCAGCCCATTGGAGGGGAGACTACCCTACGAGCAGTACTTC
CASSPLEGRLPYEQYF